What follows are 29 T cell receptor beta chains derived from one specimen sequenced in a study of blood T cell repertoires in COVID-19. Sequencing used immunoSEQ multiplex PCR; TCRdb keeps in-frame clones, though not all of them. The sample carries over 200,000 clones, around 86% recorded once. The specimen sequenced was PBMCs or T cells enriched from blood (not recorded which). These receptors came from a young man who had recovered from COVID-19.

This chain joins TRBV27 and TRBJ2-1; weak D call: TRBD2 (5 bases). Trimming left V 5 bases short and J 2 bases short, with 16 bases between. CDR3 length: 16 amino acids. Germline assignment: CDR1 MNHEY and CDR2 SMNVEV (reference sequence). CDR3 sequence reads: CASSIGDTEAYNEQFF. DNA for the CDR3: TGTGCCAGCAGTATCGGGGATACAGAAGCCTACAATGAGCAGTTCTTC.

This chain joins TRBV28 and TRBJ2-7, with 8 bases fitting TRBD2. CDR3 length equals 12 residues. V gave up 10 bases and J gave up 3 bases; unmatched junction bases: 5. CDR1 is MDHEN and CDR2 is SYDVKM in the germline V gene. CDR3 sequence: CAIRRGGYEQYF. DNA for the CDR3: TGTGCCATAAGACGGGGGGGCTACGAGCAGTACTTC.

V and J are TRBV10-3 and TRBJ2-2; 7 nucleotides match TRBD1. V shed 7 bases and J 6 bases; nucleotides not matched to a gene: 2. The CDR3 has 12 amino acids. In germline, CDR1 is ENHRY, CDR2 SYGVKD. The CDR3 DNA reads TGTGCCATCAACAGGGGAGCCGGGGAGCTGTTTTTT. Its protein is CAINRGAGELFF.

The rearrangement uses TRBV6-5 and TRBJ1-6; tentative D call: TRBD1 (6 bases). The V end lost 8 bases, the J end lost 5 bases, and 16 bases lay between the germline ends. Germline V gene data show CDR1 as MNHEY and CDR2 as SVGAGI. The CDR3 contains 15 residues. The CDR3 DNA sequence: TGTGCCAGCTCTGAACATGGGGGCCATAATTCACCCCTCCACTTT. Translating it yields CASSEHGGHNSPLHF.

This clone appeared once. This rearrangement joins TRBV19 to TRBJ2-1; 13 positions match TRBD2. The CDR3 is made up of 17 amino acids. The junction had 7 bases not matched to a gene; V was cut back by 3 bases and J by 5 bases. Germline lookup yields CDR1 LNHDA and CDR2 SQIVND (reference sequence). CDR3 sequence: CASSMENGLAGDNEQFF. The CDR3 DNA reads TGTGCCAGTAGTATGGAAAACGGACTAGCGGGGGACAATGAGCAGTTCTTC.

The rearrangement links TRBV6-5 to TRBJ1-2; 9 nucleotides line up with TRBD1. J lost 3 bases, V lost 5 bases, and 4 bases had no gene match. The CDR3 runs 14 residues. Germline assignment: CDR1 MNHEY and CDR2 SVGAGI. The CDR3 DNA sequence: TGTGCCAGCAGTCCCCGGGACAGGGACTATGGCTACACCTTC. This translates into CASSPRDRDYGYTF.

This clone was found once. The chain uses TRBV2 and TRBJ1-4; D remains ambiguous. The CDR3 loop spans 14 amino acids. Trimming left V 1 base short and J 5 bases short, with 8 bases between. Germline CDR1 and CDR2: SNHLY and FYNNEI. CDR3 in DNA: TGTGCCAGCAGTGAAGGCAGGCTAAATGAAAAACTGTTTTTT. Its translation is CASSEGRLNEKLFF.

V gene TRBV5-5 combines with J gene TRBJ2-6, with 7 positions matching TRBD1. This CDR3 is 18 amino acids long. Trimming removed 1 base from V and 1 base from J; junction bases left unmatched: 8. Germline assignment: CDR1 SGHKS and CDR2 YYEKEE (reference sequence). For the CDR3, the DNA is TGTGCCAGCAGCTTGCGTCCCGGGACAGCTTCTGGGGCCAACGTCCTGACTTTC. Its translation: CASSLRPGTASGANVLTF.

The rearrangement links TRBV27 to TRBJ2-7, with TRBD2 as a possible D gene (5 bases). Trimming took 3 bases from V and 4 from J, leaving 13 bases between them. Germline assignment: CDR1 MNHEY and CDR2 SMNVEV (reference sequence). The CDR3 runs to 14 residues. The CDR3 coding sequence is TGTGCCAGCAGTTTGAGAGGGCTGCTTTACGAGCAGTACTTC. It codes for CASSLRGLLYEQYF.

The chain uses TRBV5-6 and TRBJ1-1; D might be TRBD1 (5 bases). Germline CDR1 is SGHDT and CDR2 is YYEEEE. The CDR3 is made up of 15 amino acids. V gave up 2 bases and J gave up 3 bases, with 14 bases separating them. The DNA of the CDR3 is TGTGCCAGCAGCTTAATAGGGCGGGGGGACACTGAAGCTTTCTTT. It yields the protein CASSLIGRGDTEAFF.

Comment on this clone: The same CDR3 is also encoded by other DNA sequences in this sample. J is TRBJ2-5 and V is TRBV5-6; D is undetermined. Trimming took 0 bases from V and 2 from J, leaving 8 bases between them. CDR1 is SGHDT and CDR2 is YYEEEE in the germline V gene. This CDR3 comprises 14 residues. In nucleotides, the CDR3 is TGTGCCAGCAGCTTGGGACAAATTCAAGAGACCCAGTACTTC. It specifies CASSLGQIQETQYF.

The chain is built from TRBV27 and TRBJ2-4; TRBD2 aligns across 9 bases. Trimming cost V 0 bases and J 1 base; bases outside gene matches: 13. The CDR3 loop spans 20 amino acids. Germline V gives CDR1 MNHEY, CDR2 SMNVEV (reference sequence). Here the CDR3 reads CASSLSASGVSGRAKNIQYF. Written as DNA, the CDR3 is TGTGCCAGCAGTTTATCCGCTAGCGGGGTCTCTGGTCGGGCCAAAAACATTCAGTACTTC.

The V gene is TRBV29-1, the J gene TRBJ1-1; 8 nucleotides align to TRBD1. Germline trimming cut 0 bases from V and 0 bases from J; bases unmatched to any gene: 12. CDR1 is SQVTM and CDR2 is ANQGSEA in the germline V gene. This CDR3 contains 18 residues. CDR3 residues: CSVEEIVGTGLLNTEAFF. The CDR3 DNA is TGCAGCGTTGAAGAGATAGTGGGGACAGGACTTCTGAACACTGAAGCTTTCTTT.

The chain joins TRBV5-6 to TRBJ2-7; perhaps TRBD1 as D (6 bases). V was clipped by 3 bases and J by 3 bases, with 7 bases between them. CDR1 is SGHDT and CDR2 is YYEEEE in the germline V gene. The CDR3 is 12 amino acids. The CDR3, as DNA: TGTGCCAGCAGCTCAGGGGTCTACGAGCAGTACTTC. Amino acids: CASSSGVYEQYF.

The J gene is TRBJ2-4, the V gene TRBV7-2; 8 bases line up with TRBD1. Looked up from germline, CDR1 is SGHTA and CDR2 is FQGNSA. This CDR3 is 14 amino acids long. V gave up 5 bases and J gave up 7 bases; unmatched junction bases: 7. The CDR3 sequence: CASSPDRETNIQYF. The CDR3 coding sequence is TGTGCCAGCAGCCCGGACAGGGAAACGAACATTCAGTACTTC.

The chain recombines TRBV27 with TRBJ1-2; 9 nucleotides align to TRBD1. Germline trimming cut 6 bases from V and 0 bases from J; bases unmatched to any gene: 8. The CDR3 runs to 16 residues. Germline V gene data show CDR1 as MNHEY and CDR2 as SMNVEV (reference sequence). CDR3 residues: CASRQLQGATNYGYTF. The CDR3 nucleotides are TGTGCCAGCAGGCAATTACAGGGGGCGACTAACTATGGCTACACCTTC.

In its sample, this clone was seen once. The CDR3 is CATSTGSSYEQYF. As DNA, the CDR3 is TGTGCCACCAGTACAGGGAGCTCCTACGAGCAGTACTTC. J is TRBJ2-7 and V is TRBV24-1, with D perhaps matching TRBD1 (6 bases). Germline-derived CDR1 and CDR2 are KGHDR and SFDVKD. CDR3 size: 13 residues. V lost 6 bases, J lost 0 bases, and 8 bases lay in between.

V usage is TRBV19 and J usage is TRBJ2-1; the match to TRBD2 covers 11 bases. Unmatched junction bases numbered 13, after V lost 5 bases and J lost 10 bases. CDR3 length equals 16 residues. Looked up from germline, CDR1 is LNHDA and CDR2 is SQIVND (reference sequence). This CDR3 is CASSPILAGGAREQFF. Here the CDR3 DNA reads TGTGCCAGTAGTCCCATCTTAGCGGGAGGGGCGCGGGAGCAGTTCTTC.

The V and J genes are TRBV11-2 and TRBJ2-5, with a weak D call TRBD2 (5 bases). The CDR3 extends over 15 amino acids. CDR1 is SGHAT, CDR2 FQNNGV, per germline. V lost 1 base and J 5 bases, leaving 14 bases between the germline ends. CDR3 in DNA: TGTGCCAGCAGCTTAGGGCGCGAGGAGGAGGAGACCCAGTACTTC. Its translation is CASSLGREEEETQYF.

The chain joins TRBV6-5 to TRBJ2-7; tentative D call: TRBD1 (6 bases). V was pared by 11 bases and J by 2 bases, with 13 bases between. The CDR3 loop spans 12 amino acids. From germline, CDR1 is MNHEY and CDR2 SVGAGI. CDR3 in DNA: TGTGCCGTCACAGGACAGACCTACGAGCAGTACTTC. It is translated as CAVTGQTYEQYF.

The V and J genes are TRBV5-1 and TRBJ2-5; 8 positions agree with TRBD2. CDR3 length: 16 amino acids. Germline V gene sequence: CDR1 SGHRS, CDR2 YFSETQ. The trim removed 0 bases at V and 4 bases at J, leaving 8 bases unmatched. The CDR3 region is CASSLGVAGSGETQYF. Here the CDR3 DNA reads TGCGCCAGCAGCTTGGGGGTAGCGGGGTCAGGAGAGACCCAGTACTTC.

This clone was observed a handful of times. Relative to the germline gene, one junction end is altered; a read error may explain this. The chain uses TRBV25-1 and TRBJ2-7; 8 positions match TRBD1. This CDR3 has 14 residues. Germline V gives CDR1 MGHDK, CDR2 SYGVNS. This CDR3 is CASSPPGQGTLSTF. In DNA form, the CDR3 reads TGTGCCAGCAGTCCCCCCGGACAGGGAACCCTATCGACCTTC.

This clone was picked up one time. V gene TRBV14 combines with J gene TRBJ2-2, with D possibly matching TRBD1 (5 bases). Germline V lookup: CDR1 SGHDN, CDR2 FVKESK. The V end lost 2 bases, the J end lost 4 bases, and 20 bases lay between the germline ends. This CDR3 contains 18 residues. The DNA of the CDR3 is TGTGCCAGCAGCCAATTATCACCTGGGGCTTTGGTCACCGGGGAGCTGTTTTTT. This gives the protein CASSQLSPGALVTGELFF.

The chain links TRBV5-1 to TRBJ1-5, with a tentative D call TRBD1 (6 bases). V lost 6 bases to trimming and J lost 6 bases, with 19 bases between them. The V gene's germline CDR1 is SGHRS and CDR2 YFSETQ. The CDR3 consists of 15 residues. CDR3 DNA sequence: TGCGCCAGCAAGGCGGGGGCTTCGGATAGTCAGCCCCAGCATTTT. Protein: CASKAGASDSQPQHF. The full variable domain, in which reference TRBV5-1 and TRBJ1-5 provide the parts outside the CDR3, is KAGVTQTPRYLIKTRGQQVTLSCSPISGHRSVSWYQQTPGQGLQFLFEYFSETQRNKGNFPGRFSGRQFSNSRSEMNVSTLELGDSALYLCASKAGASDSQPQHFGDGTRLSIL.

This chain connects TRBV27 to TRBJ2-7; D remains unclear. Trimming stripped 0 bases from V and 0 bases from J, with 9 bases between. This CDR3 is 15 amino acids long. Germline CDR1 is MNHEY and CDR2 is SMNVEV (reference sequence). CDR3 nucleotide sequence: TGTGCCAGCAGTTTATCTAGCTATATCTCCTACGAGCAGTACTTC. Translation: CASSLSSYISYEQYF.

This clone was counted a few times. The junction departs from germline at one end; a sequencing error may be responsible. The chain couples TRBV29-1 to TRBJ2-3; the match to TRBD1 covers 9 bases. Per germline, CDR1 SQVTM and CDR2 ANQGSEA. The CDR3 length is 12 residues. This chain's CDR3 is CSSRDRAPRLDF. In DNA form, the CDR3 reads TGCAGCTCCCGGGACAGGGCCCCTCGCTTGGATTTT.

The chain recombines TRBV29-1 with TRBJ2-7; maybe TRBD2 (5 bases). This CDR3 is built from 13 residues. The germline gives CDR1 SQVTM, CDR2 ANQGSEA. V was cut by 5 bases and J by 2 bases, with 13 bases left in between. The CDR3 protein is CSVLRAETYEQYF. The CDR3 coding sequence is TGCAGCGTTTTGAGGGCAGAAACCTACGAGCAGTACTTC.

This chain connects TRBV7-9 to TRBJ1-6; D is ambiguous. CDR1 and CDR2 from the germline V gene are SEHNR and FQNEAQ (reference sequence). Trimming left V 7 bases short and J 6 bases short, with 22 bases between. This CDR3 is built from 17 residues. CDR3 nucleotides: TGTGCCAGCATCAACAATCCGGGAAAGGTCCCTAATTCACCCCTCCACTTT. It codes for CASINNPGKVPNSPLHF.

The J gene is TRBJ1-6, the V gene TRBV5-8; 9 bases agree with TRBD1. The trim removed 0 bases at V and 9 bases at J, leaving 7 bases unmatched. Germline CDR1 reads SGHTS; CDR2 reads YDEGEE. The CDR3 spans 16 residues. DNA for the CDR3: TGTGCCAGCAGCTTGGGGGCCGGGACAGGGCCTTCACCCCTCCACTTT. Protein sequence: CASSLGAGTGPSPLHF.